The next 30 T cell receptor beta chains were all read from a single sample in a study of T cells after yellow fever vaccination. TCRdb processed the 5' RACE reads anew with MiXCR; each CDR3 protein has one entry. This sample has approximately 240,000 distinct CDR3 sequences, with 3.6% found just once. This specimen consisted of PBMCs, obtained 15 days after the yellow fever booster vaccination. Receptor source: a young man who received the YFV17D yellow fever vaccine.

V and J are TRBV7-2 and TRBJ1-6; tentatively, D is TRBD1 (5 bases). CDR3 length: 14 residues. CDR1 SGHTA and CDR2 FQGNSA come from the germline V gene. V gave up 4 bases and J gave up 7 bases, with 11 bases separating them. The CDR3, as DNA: TGTGCCAGCAGCTGGGGGGGGACGAATTCACCCCTCCACTTT. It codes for CASSWGGTNSPLHF.

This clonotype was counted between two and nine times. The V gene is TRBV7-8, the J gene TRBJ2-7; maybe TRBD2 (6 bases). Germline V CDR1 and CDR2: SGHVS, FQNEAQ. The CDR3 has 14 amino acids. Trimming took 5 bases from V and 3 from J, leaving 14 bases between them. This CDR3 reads CASSPRLGDYEQYF. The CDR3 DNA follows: TGTGCCAGCAGCCCACGACTAGGAGACTACGAGCAGTACTTC.

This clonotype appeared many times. The CDR3 protein is CASSLDSGTSRDCYF. The CDR3 region has the DNA TGTGCCAGCAGCTTAGACTCCGGGACTAGCCGTGATTGTTATTTT. The V gene is TRBV7-2, the J gene TRBJ2-3, with 9 bases aligning to TRBD2. In germline, CDR1 is SGHTA, CDR2 FQGNSA. Trimming cost V 1 base and J 15 bases; bases outside gene matches: 14. This CDR3 region has 15 residues.

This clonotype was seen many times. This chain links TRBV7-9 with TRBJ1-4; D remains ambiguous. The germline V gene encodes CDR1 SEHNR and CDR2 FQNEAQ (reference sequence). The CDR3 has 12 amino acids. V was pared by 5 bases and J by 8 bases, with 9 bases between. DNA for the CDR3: TGTGCCAGCAGCCCCTCCCGGGAAAAACTGTTTTTT. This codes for CASSPSREKLFF.

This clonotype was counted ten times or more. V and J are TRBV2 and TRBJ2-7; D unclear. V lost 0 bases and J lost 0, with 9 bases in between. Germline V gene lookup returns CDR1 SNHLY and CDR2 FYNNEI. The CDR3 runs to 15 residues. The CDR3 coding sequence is TGTGCCAGCAGTGAAGCAGGCTTTTCCTCCTACGAGCAGTACTTC. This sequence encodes CASSEAGFSSYEQYF. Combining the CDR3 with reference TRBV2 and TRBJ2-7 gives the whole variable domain EPEVTQTPSHQVTQMGQEVILRCVPISNHLYFYWYRQILGQKVEFLVSFYNNEISEKSEIFDDQFSVERPDGSNFTLKIRSTKLEDSAMYFCASSEAGFSSYEQYFGPGTRLTVT.

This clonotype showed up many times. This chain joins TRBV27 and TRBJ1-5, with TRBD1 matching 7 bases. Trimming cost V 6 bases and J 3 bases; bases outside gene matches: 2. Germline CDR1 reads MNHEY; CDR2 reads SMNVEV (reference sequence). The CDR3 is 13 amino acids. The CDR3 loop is CASRQGTNQPQHF. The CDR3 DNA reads TGTGCCAGCAGACAGGGGACCAATCAGCCCCAGCATTTT.

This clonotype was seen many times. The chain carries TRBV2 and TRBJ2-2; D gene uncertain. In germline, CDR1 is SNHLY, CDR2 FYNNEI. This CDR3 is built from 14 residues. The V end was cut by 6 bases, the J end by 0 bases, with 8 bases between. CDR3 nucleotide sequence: TGTGCCAGCAGGGTGCAGGCGAACACCGGGGAGCTGTTTTTT. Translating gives CASRVQANTGELFF.

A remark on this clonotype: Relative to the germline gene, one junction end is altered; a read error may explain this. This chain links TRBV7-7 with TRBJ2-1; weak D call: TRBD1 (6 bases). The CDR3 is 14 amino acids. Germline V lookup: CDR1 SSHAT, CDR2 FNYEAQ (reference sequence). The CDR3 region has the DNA TGTGCTAGCAGCTTCAGCGGCAGGGGAAATGAGCAGTTCTTC. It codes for CASSFSGRGNEQFF.

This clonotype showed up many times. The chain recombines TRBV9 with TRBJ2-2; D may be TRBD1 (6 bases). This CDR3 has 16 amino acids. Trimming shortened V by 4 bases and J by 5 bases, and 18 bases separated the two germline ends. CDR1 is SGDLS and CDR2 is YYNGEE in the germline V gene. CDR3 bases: TGTGCCAGCAGCCCCACTGCCCTGCAGGGGACCGGGGAGCTGTTTTTT. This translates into CASSPTALQGTGELFF.

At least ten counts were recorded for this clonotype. DNA for the CDR3: TGTGCCAGCAGCCTCCAGACTAGCGTGAGCTCCTACAATGAGCAGTTCTTC. Its protein product is CASSLQTSVSSYNEQFF. The V call is TRBV3-2, the J call TRBJ2-1; the DNA was not compared with TRBD2, the D call given in the table. TRBV3-2 is tagged as a pseudogene. This CDR3 is 17 amino acids long.

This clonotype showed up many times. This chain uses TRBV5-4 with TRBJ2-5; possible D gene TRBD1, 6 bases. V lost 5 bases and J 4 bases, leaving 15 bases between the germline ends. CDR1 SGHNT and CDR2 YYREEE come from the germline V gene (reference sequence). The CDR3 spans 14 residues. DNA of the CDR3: TGTGCCAGCAGTACCCAGGACAGCGGAGAGACCCAGTACTTC. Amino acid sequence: CASSTQDSGETQYF. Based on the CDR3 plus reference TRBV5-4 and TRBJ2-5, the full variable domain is ETGVTQSPTHLIKTRGQQVTLRCSSQSGHNTVSWYQQALGQGPQFIFQYYREEENGRGNFPPRFSGLQFPNYSSELNVNALELDDSALYLCASSTQDSGETQYFGPGTRLLVL.

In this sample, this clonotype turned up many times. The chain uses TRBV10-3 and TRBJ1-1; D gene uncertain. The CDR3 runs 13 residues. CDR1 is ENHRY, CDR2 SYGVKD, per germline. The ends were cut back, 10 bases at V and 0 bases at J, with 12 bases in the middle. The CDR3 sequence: CATEADMNTEAFF. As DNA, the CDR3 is TGTGCCACTGAGGCAGACATGAACACTGAAGCTTTCTTT.

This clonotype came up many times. This chain's CDR3 is CASSQERTKYEKLFF. In DNA, the CDR3 is TGTGCCAGCAGCCAAGAAAGGACAAAGTATGAAAAACTGTTTTTT. The V call is TRBV4-2, the J call TRBJ1-4; perhaps TRBD1 as D (5 bases). Germline CDR1 is LGHNA and CDR2 is YNFKEQ. The germline V and J ends were trimmed by 0 bases and 6 bases, with 11 bases remaining between them. This CDR3 is 15 amino acids long.

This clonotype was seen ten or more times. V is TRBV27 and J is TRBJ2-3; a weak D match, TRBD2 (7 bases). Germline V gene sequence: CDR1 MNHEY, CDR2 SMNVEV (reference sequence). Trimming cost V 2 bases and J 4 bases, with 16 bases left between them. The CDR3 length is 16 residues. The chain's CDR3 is CASSLMSPGGPDTQYF. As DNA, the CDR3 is TGTGCCAGCAGTTTAATGTCTCCGGGGGGCCCAGATACGCAGTATTTT.

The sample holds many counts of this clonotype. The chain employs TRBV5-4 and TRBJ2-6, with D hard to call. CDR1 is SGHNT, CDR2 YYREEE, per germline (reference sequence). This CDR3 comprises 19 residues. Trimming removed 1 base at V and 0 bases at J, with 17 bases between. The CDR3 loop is CASSLPQVQAFSGANVLTF. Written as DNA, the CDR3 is TGTGCCAGCAGCTTGCCGCAGGTACAAGCTTTCTCTGGGGCCAACGTCCTGACTTTC.

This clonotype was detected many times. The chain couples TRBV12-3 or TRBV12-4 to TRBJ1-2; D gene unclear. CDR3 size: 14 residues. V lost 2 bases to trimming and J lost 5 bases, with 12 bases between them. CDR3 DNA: TGTGCCAGCAGTTTAACGGCTTTCCAGTATGGCTACACCTTC. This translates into CASSLTAFQYGYTF.

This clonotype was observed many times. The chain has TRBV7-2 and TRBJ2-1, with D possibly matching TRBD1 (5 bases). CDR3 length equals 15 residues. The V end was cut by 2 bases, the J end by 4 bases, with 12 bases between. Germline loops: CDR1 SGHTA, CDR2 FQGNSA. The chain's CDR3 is CASSLNWGSYNEQFF. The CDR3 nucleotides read TGTGCCAGCAGCTTAAATTGGGGCAGTTACAATGAGCAGTTCTTC.

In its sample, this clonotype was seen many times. CDR3 amino acids: CASQTATNEKLFF. DNA of the CDR3: TGTGCCAGCCAGACAGCAACTAATGAAAAACTGTTTTTT. J is TRBJ1-4 and V is TRBV7-2; tentative D call: TRBD1 (5 bases). The V end lost 8 bases, the J end lost 0 bases, and 7 bases lay between the germline ends. This CDR3 is 13 amino acids long. In germline, CDR1 is SGHTA, CDR2 FQGNSA. Together with reference TRBV7-2 and TRBJ1-4, the CDR3 gives the full variable domain: GAGVSQSPSNKVTEKGKDVELRCDPISGHTALYWYRQSLGQGLEFLIYFQGNSAPDKSGLPSDRFSAERTGGSVSTLTIQRTQQEDSAVYLCASQTATNEKLFFGSGTQLSVL.

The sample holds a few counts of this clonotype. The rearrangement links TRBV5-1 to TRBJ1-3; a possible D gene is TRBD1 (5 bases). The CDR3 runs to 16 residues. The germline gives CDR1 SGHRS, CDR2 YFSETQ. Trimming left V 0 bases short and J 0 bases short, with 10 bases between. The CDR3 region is CASSLAIGTSGNTIYF. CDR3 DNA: TGCGCCAGCAGCTTGGCCATTGGGACCTCTGGAAACACCATATATTTT.

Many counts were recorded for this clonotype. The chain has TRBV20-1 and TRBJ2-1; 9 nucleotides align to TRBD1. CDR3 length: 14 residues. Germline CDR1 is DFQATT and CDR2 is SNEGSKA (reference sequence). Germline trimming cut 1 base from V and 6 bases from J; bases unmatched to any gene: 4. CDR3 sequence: CSARGGQGGNEQFF. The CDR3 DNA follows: TGCAGTGCTAGAGGGGGACAGGGAGGCAATGAGCAGTTCTTC.

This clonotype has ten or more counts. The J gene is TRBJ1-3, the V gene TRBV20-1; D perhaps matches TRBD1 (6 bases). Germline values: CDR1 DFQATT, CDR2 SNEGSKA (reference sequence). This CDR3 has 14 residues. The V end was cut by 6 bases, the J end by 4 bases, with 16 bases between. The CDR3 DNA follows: TGCAGTGCCTTGATGGGGGCAGGGGGAAACACCATATATTTT. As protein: CSALMGAGGNTIYF.

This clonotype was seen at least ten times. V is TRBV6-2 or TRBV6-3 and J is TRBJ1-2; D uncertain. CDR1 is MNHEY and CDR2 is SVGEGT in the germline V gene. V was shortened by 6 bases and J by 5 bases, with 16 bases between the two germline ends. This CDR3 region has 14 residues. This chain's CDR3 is CASRRTGLGYGYTF. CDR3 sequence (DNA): TGTGCCAGCAGGAGGACGGGCCTAGGGTATGGCTACACCTTC.

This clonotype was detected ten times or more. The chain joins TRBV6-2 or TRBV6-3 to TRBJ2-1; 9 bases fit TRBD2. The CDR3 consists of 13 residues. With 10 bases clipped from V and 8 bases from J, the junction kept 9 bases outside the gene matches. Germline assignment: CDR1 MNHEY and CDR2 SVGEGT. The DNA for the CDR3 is TGTGCCACCGCCGGACTAGCGAGGCATGAGCAGTTCTTC. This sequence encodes CATAGLARHEQFF.

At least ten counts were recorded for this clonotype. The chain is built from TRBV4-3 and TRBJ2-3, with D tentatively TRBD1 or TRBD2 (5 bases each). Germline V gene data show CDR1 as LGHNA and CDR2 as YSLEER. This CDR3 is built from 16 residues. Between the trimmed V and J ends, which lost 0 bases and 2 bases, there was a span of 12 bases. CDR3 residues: CASSQERGGPTDTQYF. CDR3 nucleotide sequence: TGCGCCAGCAGCCAAGAGAGGGGTGGGCCCACAGATACGCAGTATTTT.

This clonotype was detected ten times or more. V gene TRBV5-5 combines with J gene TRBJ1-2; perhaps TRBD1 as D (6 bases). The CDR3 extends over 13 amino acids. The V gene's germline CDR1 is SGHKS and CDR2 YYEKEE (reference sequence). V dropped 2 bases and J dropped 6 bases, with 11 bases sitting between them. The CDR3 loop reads CASSFTGADGYTF. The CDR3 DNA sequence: TGTGCCAGCAGCTTTACGGGGGCGGATGGCTACACCTTC.

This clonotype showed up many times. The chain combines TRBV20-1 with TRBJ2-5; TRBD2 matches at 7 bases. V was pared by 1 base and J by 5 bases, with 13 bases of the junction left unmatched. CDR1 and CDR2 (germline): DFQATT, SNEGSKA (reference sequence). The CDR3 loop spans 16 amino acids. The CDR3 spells CSARVSGEAFWETQYF. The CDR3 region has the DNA TGCAGTGCTAGAGTGAGCGGGGAGGCCTTTTGGGAGACCCAGTACTTC.

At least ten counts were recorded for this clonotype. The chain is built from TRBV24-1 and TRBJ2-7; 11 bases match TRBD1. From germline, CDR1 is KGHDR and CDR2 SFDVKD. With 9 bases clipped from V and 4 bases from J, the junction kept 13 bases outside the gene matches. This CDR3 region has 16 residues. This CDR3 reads CATLSRDRGNMYEQYV. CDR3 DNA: TGTGCCACCTTGTCCCGGGACAGGGGGAATATGTACGAGCAGTACGTC.

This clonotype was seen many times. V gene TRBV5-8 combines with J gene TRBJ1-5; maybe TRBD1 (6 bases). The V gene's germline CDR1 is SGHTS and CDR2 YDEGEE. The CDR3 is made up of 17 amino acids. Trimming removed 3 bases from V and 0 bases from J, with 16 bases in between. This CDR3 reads CASSSAARGRSNQPQHF. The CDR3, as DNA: TGTGCCAGCAGCTCCGCCGCCAGGGGACGTAGCAATCAGCCCCAGCATTTT.

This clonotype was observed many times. CDR3 nucleotide sequence: TGTGCCAGCAGTTTATCTGGGGAGCAGTACTTC. Translated: CASSLSGEQYF. The chain has TRBV27 and TRBJ2-7; D is uncertain. The germline V gene encodes CDR1 MNHEY and CDR2 SMNVEV (reference sequence). This CDR3 spans 11 amino acids. Trimming stripped 0 bases from V and 7 bases from J, with 4 bases between.

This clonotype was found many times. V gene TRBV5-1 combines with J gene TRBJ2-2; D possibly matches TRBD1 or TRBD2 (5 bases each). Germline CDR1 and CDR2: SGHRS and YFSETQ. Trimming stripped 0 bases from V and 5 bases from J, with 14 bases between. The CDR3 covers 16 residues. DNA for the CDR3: TGCGCCAGCAGCTTGGCTTATGGGGGTGCGACCGGGGAGCTGTTTTTT. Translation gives CASSLAYGGATGELFF.